The TCR beta chain under discussion was sequenced for a study of shared clonotypes between healthy human individuals. Study information: CD4 naive and memory got three plates each, CD8 naive two, CD8 memory one.

Regarding the study as a whole: Represented diversity (both genetic and exposure-history) was limited by the small number of donors. Four donors showed sharing of about 5.5% of naive CD4 clonotypes.

The data were produced by immunoSEQ multiplex PCR, yet TCRdb's version contains in-frame clones alone and is incomplete. The data contain 2 million to 2.5 million clones, approximately 95% of them seen just once; the ten biggest clones take up about 0.41%. V dropped 8 bases and J dropped 8 bases, with 10 bases sitting between them. This CDR3 comprises 10 residues. CDR1 and CDR2 (germline): SQVTM, ANQGSEA. For this clone: The antigen is undetermined.

The TCR was taken from a man younger than 35 in good health. Some clones in this sample may be carry-over from other donors' samples. Sequenced input: naive CD4+ T cells from PBMCs. Subset denoted: CD45RA+ positively selected. J is TRBJ2-1 and V is TRBV29-1; the D is unclear. CDR3 loop: CSSQGYEQFF. DNA of the CDR3: TGCAGCTCTCAAGGGTATGAGCAGTTCTTC.